This T cell receptor (beta chain) was identified in a study of Graves' ophthalmopathy and Graves' hyperthyroidism. Whole-study context: Hyperthyroidism is called stable when no ophthalmopathy develops within 18 months of follow-up. The study's findings and limits: Most thyroid clonotypes expanded beyond 0.001 frequency were also found in blood.

Germline trimming cut 0 bases from V and 6 bases from J; bases unmatched to any gene: 4. The CDR3 is made up of 14 amino acids. Germline V CDR1 and CDR2: GTSNPN, SVGIG (reference sequence). Amplification targeted the TCR beta CDR3 regions, with RNA transcripts as the source material. An initial RT-PCR round employing HTBI primers preceded a second-round multiplex PCR. Using its own MiXCR run on the multiplex PCR reads, TCRdb lists one record per CDR3 protein. The sample has over a million distinct CDR3 sequences, about two fifths seen once. In the case of this clonotype: What it recognizes is unknown.

Hyperthyroidism cases were recent diagnoses of under 2 months' duration in people aged 18 to 65. The evidence that diagnosis relied on was clinical symptoms, serum thyroxine, TRAb, thyroid ultrasound and orbital computed tomography. This sequence originates from an adult man with Graves' hyperthyroidism. Sequences were obtained from peripheral blood or thyroid tissue (not recorded which). The chain combines TRBV30 with TRBJ1-5; TRBD1 aligns across 8 bases. The CDR3 here is CAWSVQGGSQPQHF. CDR3 DNA: TGTGCCTGGAGTGTACAGGGGGGCAGTCAGCCCCAGCATTTT.